This entry is about one TCR beta chain. This specimen belongs to a study of control samples from healthy donors and cancer patients. Profiling relied on immunoSEQ multiplex PCR, and the TCRdb table lists in-frame clones only, not all of them. The sample lists approximately 58,000 clones; around 87% were seen once. The CDR3 contains 13 residues. Germline V gene lookup returns CDR1 MNHEY and CDR2 SMNVEV (reference sequence). The V gene lost 6 bases and the J gene lost 2 bases, with 10 bases spanning the gap. The rearrangement joins TRBV27 to TRBJ1-2; unclear D gene. The receptor comes from a woman aged 60 to 75 with lung cancer. Sequencing input: PBMCs. Here the CDR3 reads CASRPTANYGYTF. The CDR3 region has the DNA TGTGCCAGCAGGCCAACAGCGAACTATGGCTACACCTTC.